This T cell receptor beta chain was observed in a study of blood T cell repertoires in COVID-19. Germline CDR1 GTSNPN, CDR2 SVGIG (reference sequence). This CDR3 is 15 amino acids long. V shed 6 bases and J shed 3 bases, with 20 bases lying between them. This clone was counted once. The repertoire was sequenced with immunoSEQ multiplex PCR; TCRdb's copy has only in-frame clones and lacks some. The top ten hold approximately 4% of the sample, which has 300,000 or so clones, approximately 90% seen once. This sequence joins TRBV30 and TRBJ1-2; D possibly corresponds to TRBD1 (6 bases). The specimen was peripheral blood. The sequence came from a woman in her 40s with acute or convalescent COVID-19. CDR3 amino acids: CACHLGLEGDYGYTF. CDR3 bases: TGTGCCTGCCACCTCGGTTTAGAGGGGGACTATGGCTACACCTTC.